This T cell receptor beta chain was profiled in a study of cytomegalovirus exposure and HLA in healthy donors. Both 60 Vbeta primers and 13 Jbeta primers went into the PCR. Clones were read by immunoSEQ multiplex PCR, and TCRdb kept only the in-frame ones, dropping some. The sample lists 70,000 or so clones, about 80% occurring once. The ends lost 5 bases at V and 9 bases at J; junction bases unmatched: 6. Germline assignment: CDR1 MNHEY and CDR2 SVGAGI. The CDR3 length is 12 residues. The receptor comes from a man younger than 35 in good health and CMV-seropositive. The chain combines TRBV6-5 with TRBJ2-7; 8 bases agree with TRBD1. Sequenced material: PBMCs. CDR3 in amino acids: CASSTRTGRQYF. DNA of the CDR3: TGTGCCAGCAGTACTCGGACAGGGCGGCAGTACTTC.